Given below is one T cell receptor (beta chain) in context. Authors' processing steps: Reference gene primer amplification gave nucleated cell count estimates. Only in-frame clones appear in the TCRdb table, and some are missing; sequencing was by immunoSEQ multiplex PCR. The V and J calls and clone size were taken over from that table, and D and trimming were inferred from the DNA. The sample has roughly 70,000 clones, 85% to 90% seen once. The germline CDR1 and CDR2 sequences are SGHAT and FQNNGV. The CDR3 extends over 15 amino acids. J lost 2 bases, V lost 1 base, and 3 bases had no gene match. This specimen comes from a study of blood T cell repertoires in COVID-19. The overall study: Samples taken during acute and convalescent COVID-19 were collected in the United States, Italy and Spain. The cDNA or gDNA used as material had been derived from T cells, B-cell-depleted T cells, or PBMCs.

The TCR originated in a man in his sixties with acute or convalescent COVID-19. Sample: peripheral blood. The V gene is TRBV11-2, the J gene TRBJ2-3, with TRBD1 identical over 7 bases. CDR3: CASSLGQGPTDTQYF. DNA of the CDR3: TGTGCCAGCAGCTTAGGACAGGGACCCACAGATACGCAGTATTTT.